This entry is about one T cell receptor beta chain. Clones were read by immunoSEQ multiplex PCR, and TCRdb kept only the in-frame ones, dropping some. The sample lists 150,000 to 200,000 clones, around nine tenths occurring once. This CDR3 has 15 amino acids. Trimming removed 1 base at V and 2 bases at J, with 12 bases between. Germline CDR1 KGHSH, CDR2 LQKENI. The source of the sample is a study of T cell responses to AZD1222 COVID-19 vaccine. The chain has TRBV18 and TRBJ2-7; D unclear. This clonotype originated in an adult in good health. The sample here was peripheral blood, taken on day 0 of AZD1222 vaccination. The CDR3 nucleotides read TGTGCCAGCTCACCACGGAGAGAGCTCCCCTACGAGCAGTACTTC. It translates to CASSPRRELPYEQYF.